This entry lists 27 T cell receptor beta chains sequenced from one sample in a study of breast tumors, draining lymph nodes, adjacent tissues. The lymph nodes were axillary draining lymph nodes from breast cancer patients. From the multiplex PCR reads, TCRdb called clonotypes with MiXCR, one entry per CDR3 protein. The data show some 100,000 distinct CDR3 sequences, approximately 22% seen once. The sequenced material came from axillary lymph node tissue. These receptors were obtained from a female donor with breast cancer. Some clones in this sample may be carry-over from other donors' samples.

This clonotype was observed many times. This chain connects TRBV12-5 to TRBJ2-3, with 8 bases lining up with TRBD2. The V gene's germline CDR1 is LGHNT and CDR2 FRNRAP. Trimming removed 6 bases from V and 5 bases from J; junction bases left unmatched: 10. This CDR3 has 15 amino acids. The CDR3 region has the DNA TGTGCTAGTGGCCCCGGCGGGGGGCGTCAAGATACGCAGTATTTT. Translating gives CASGPGGGRQDTQYF.

This clonotype was counted ten times or more. This chain links TRBV6-6 with TRBJ2-3; perhaps D is TRBD1 or TRBD2 (5 bases each). CDR1 and CDR2 (germline): MNHNY, SVGAGI (reference sequence). The CDR3 is 14 residues long. V was pared by 6 bases and J by 6 bases, with 16 bases between. The DNA for the CDR3 is TGTGCCAGCAGCCGACGGACGGGGCGGGATACGCAGTATTTT. It yields the protein CASSRRTGRDTQYF.

The table lists this clonotype with many counts. The chain employs TRBV10-3 and TRBJ2-1, with 9 nucleotides matching TRBD1. V was clipped by 9 bases and J by 7 bases; unmatched bases: 10. In germline, CDR1 is ENHRY, CDR2 SYGVKD. The CDR3 length is 14 residues. The CDR3 is CAIRRQGGGNEQFF. In DNA form, the CDR3 reads TGTGCCATAAGAAGACAGGGGGGGGGGAATGAGCAGTTCTTC.

In its sample, this clonotype was seen many times. This chain connects TRBV6-5 to TRBJ2-1; 7 positions match TRBD1. Germline trimming cut 4 bases from V and 9 bases from J; bases unmatched to any gene: 6. The CDR3 consists of 13 residues. Per germline, CDR1 MNHEY and CDR2 SVGAGI. The CDR3 is CASSFNRGGEQFF. For the CDR3, the DNA is TGTGCCAGCAGTTTCAACAGGGGCGGTGAGCAGTTCTTC.

This clonotype was observed a single time. A much more abundant neighbour one base away suggests this may be a read error. This rearrangement joins TRBV4-1 to TRBJ2-7, with TRBD2 matching 8 bases. From germline, CDR1 is MGHRA and CDR2 YSYEKL. The CDR3 has 21 residues. CDR3 DNA sequence: TGCGCCAACAGCCACTTCCAGAGCGGGGGCCTTAATTACTCAACATCCTACGAGCAGTACTTC. Its translation is CANSHFQSGGLNYSTSYEQYF.

The chain joins TRBV5-1 to TRBJ2-1, with 9 bases matching TRBD2. Per the germline V gene, CDR1 is SGHRS and CDR2 is YFSETQ. The CDR3 contains 15 residues. With 1 base clipped from V and 6 bases from J, the junction kept 5 bases outside the gene matches. The CDR3 nucleotides are TGCGCCAGCAGCTTGCAAAGCGGGGGGAGCAATGAGCAGTTCTTC. Translating it yields CASSLQSGGSNEQFF.

This clonotype was observed a few times. The CDR3 region is CASSELAEGRELFF. The CDR3 DNA follows: TGCGCCAGCAGCGAATTAGCTGAAGGCCGGGAGCTGTTTTTT. The genes are TRBV5-1 and TRBJ2-2; D is unresolved. V was trimmed by 4 bases and J by 9 bases, leaving 16 bases between them. Looked up from germline, CDR1 is SGHRS and CDR2 is YFSETQ. The CDR3 totals 14 residues.

This clonotype has at least ten counts. The rearrangement links TRBV7-2 to TRBJ2-3, with no clear D. The CDR3 is 13 amino acids. Germline CDR1 is SGHTA and CDR2 is FQGNSA. Trimming removed 4 bases from V and 6 bases from J, with 11 bases in between. The CDR3 here is CASSYKVRDTQYF. The CDR3 DNA reads TGTGCCAGCAGCTACAAAGTCCGGGATACGCAGTATTTT.

The rearrangement uses TRBV4-1 and TRBJ2-2; D may be TRBD1 or TRBD2 (5 bases each). Trimming pared 4 bases from V and 4 bases from J, leaving 10 bases between. CDR1 MGHRA and CDR2 YSYEKL come from the germline V gene. The CDR3 is 14 residues long. The CDR3 sequence is CASSRDRRTGELFF. CDR3 DNA: TGCGCCAGCAGCCGGGACCGGCGCACCGGGGAGCTGTTTTTT.

This clonotype was seen at least ten times. V and J are TRBV5-1 and TRBJ1-2; D uncertain. V gave up 0 bases and J gave up 4 bases, with 13 bases separating them. The CDR3 is 15 residues long. Germline V gene data show CDR1 as SGHRS and CDR2 as YFSETQ. CDR3 nucleotides: TGCGCCAGCAGCTTGGGACCGTCATCGGCCTATGGCTACACCTTC. It is translated as CASSLGPSSAYGYTF.

This clonotype was recorded many times. This rearrangement joins TRBV7-3 to TRBJ1-2; tentatively, D is TRBD1 (6 bases). The CDR3 spans 14 residues. V lost 2 bases and J 0 bases, leaving 7 bases between the germline ends. Germline V gives CDR1 SGHTA, CDR2 FQGTGA. Written as DNA, the CDR3 is TGTGCCAGCAGCTTACAGGGGTCTAACTATGGCTACACCTTC. This sequence encodes CASSLQGSNYGYTF.

This clonotype was seen many times. This chain uses TRBV15 with TRBJ2-7; D is ambiguous. CDR1 and CDR2 (germline): LNHNV, YYDKDF (reference sequence). V was shortened by 0 bases and J by 3 bases, with 15 bases between the two germline ends. The CDR3 is 16 residues long. The CDR3 spells CATSRDIVGRFYEQYF. The CDR3 DNA reads TGTGCCACCAGCAGAGATATTGTTGGGCGTTTCTACGAGCAGTACTTC.

This clonotype was observed a handful of times. The chain is built from TRBV5-1 and TRBJ1-1; TRBD1 is a possible D gene (6 bases). From germline, CDR1 is SGHRS and CDR2 YFSETQ. Trimming removed 7 bases at V and 7 bases at J, with 14 bases between. The CDR3 has 12 amino acids. CDR3 sequence (DNA): TGCGCCAGCGGAGGGGGGCTAGGTGAAGCTTTCTTT. Translation gives CASGGGLGEAFF.

Note on this clonotype: This may come from a read error, since a much larger clone is one base off. The CDR3 ends on some other residue instead of the conserved phenylalanine or tryptophan, so this is likely a read error. J is TRBJ1-2 and V is TRBV28, with no clear D. CDR3 length equals 12 residues. Trimming removed 3 bases from V and 6 bases from J, with 8 bases in between. Germline values: CDR1 MDHEN, CDR2 SYDVKM. This chain's CDR3 is CASSLSIHGYTL. CDR3 in DNA: TGTGCCAGCAGTTTGTCTATTCATGGCTACACCCTC.

This clonotype was seen ten or more times. The chain is built from TRBV2 and TRBJ1-5, with D maybe TRBD1 (5 bases). Germline assignment: CDR1 SNHLY and CDR2 FYNNEI. CDR3 length: 11 amino acids. Trimming pared 10 bases from V and 5 bases from J, leaving 9 bases between. CDR3 DNA: TGTGCCACAGGGCAGGATCAGCCCCAGCATTTT. This sequence encodes CATGQDQPQHF.

Concerning this clonotype: A much larger clone differs from this one at a single base, so this may be a read error. CDR3 protein: CASSRELNLAGYTDTQYF. The CDR3 nucleotides read TGTGCCAGCAGCAGGGAACTCAATTTAGCGGGATACACAGATACGCAGTATTTT. The chain recombines TRBV7-9 with TRBJ2-3; 8 nucleotides line up with TRBD2. Looked up from germline, CDR1 is SEHNR and CDR2 is FQNEAQ (reference sequence). J lost 2 bases, V lost 5 bases, and 15 bases had no gene match. CDR3 length equals 18 residues.

In its sample, this clonotype was seen many times. J is TRBJ1-2 and V is TRBV30, with D perhaps matching TRBD1 (6 bases). The CDR3 runs to 13 residues. Trimming pared 1 base from V and 4 bases from J, leaving 10 bases between. Germline V CDR1 and CDR2: GTSNPN, SVGIG (reference sequence). The CDR3 here is CAWSGGQPYGYTF. CDR3 nucleotides: TGTGCCTGGAGTGGTGGACAGCCCTATGGCTACACCTTC.

This clonotype was detected only a few times. J is TRBJ1-1 and V is TRBV10-1; D remains unclear. The V gene lost 4 bases and the J gene lost 1 base, with 7 bases spanning the gap. Germline loops: CDR1 WNHNN, CDR2 SYGVQD (reference sequence). There are 13 residues in the CDR3. This chain's CDR3 is CASSATENTEAFF. CDR3 bases: TGCGCCAGCAGTGCCACAGAGAACACTGAAGCTTTCTTT.

There are many counts of this clonotype. The genes are TRBV19 and TRBJ1-6, with a weak D call TRBD1 (6 bases). CDR3 size: 14 residues. CDR1 is LNHDA and CDR2 is SQIVND in the germline V gene (reference sequence). The V and J ends lost 6 bases and 14 bases respectively, with 20 bases between them. CDR3 loop: CASRPTGREVSLHF. DNA for the CDR3: TGTGCCAGTAGACCAACAGGGCGGGAAGTCTCCCTCCACTTT.

At least ten counts were recorded for this clonotype. The V call is TRBV9, the J call TRBJ1-2; D unclear. The CDR3 covers 15 residues. V was clipped by 0 bases and J by 0 bases, with 9 bases between them. The germline gives CDR1 SGDLS, CDR2 YYNGEE. Written as DNA, the CDR3 is TGTGCCAGCAGCGTAGGCCCGGAGACTAACTATGGCTACACCTTC. Residues: CASSVGPETNYGYTF.

This clonotype was recorded at least ten times. The chain recombines TRBV25-1 with TRBJ2-7; D could derive from TRBD1 or TRBD2 (5 bases each). CDR3 length: 14 residues. CDR1 and CDR2 (germline): MGHDK, SYGVNS. The ends were cut back, 2 bases at V and 2 bases at J, with 10 bases in the middle. The CDR3 region has the DNA TGTGCCAGCAGTGAACCAGGGACCCCCTACGAGCAGTACTTC. This codes for CASSEPGTPYEQYF.

Ten or more counts support this clonotype. This chain uses TRBV5-1 with TRBJ2-7, with 8 bases identical to TRBD1. After removal of 2 bases from V and 5 bases from J, the junction contained 6 bases not matched to a gene. The CDR3 runs 14 residues. Germline loops: CDR1 SGHRS, CDR2 YFSETQ. CDR3 sequence reads: CASSFTGGIDEQYF. The CDR3 coding sequence is TGCGCCAGCAGCTTTACAGGGGGGATCGACGAGCAGTACTTC.

The sample holds many counts of this clonotype. The genes are TRBV20-1 and TRBJ2-5; 8 bases agree with TRBD2. Germline V gene sequence: CDR1 DFQATT, CDR2 SNEGSKA (reference sequence). The CDR3 is 12 residues long. V lost 6 bases and J lost 1; bases outside the gene matches: 1. CDR3 DNA: TGCAGTGCCGGACTAGCCCAAGAGACCCAGTACTTC. It translates to CSAGLAQETQYF.

Many counts were recorded for this clonotype. The chain combines TRBV19 with TRBJ2-1; D ambiguous. Germline CDR1 and CDR2: LNHDA and SQIVND (reference sequence). The CDR3 loop spans 15 amino acids. V lost 1 base and J 6 bases, leaving 13 bases between the germline ends. As DNA, the CDR3 is TGTGCCAGTAGTATAGGACGAGCGCCCGGCAATGAGCAGTTCTTC. This encodes CASSIGRAPGNEQFF.

This clonotype was recorded at least ten times. The genes are TRBV12-3 or TRBV12-4 and TRBJ2-3; D tentatively reads TRBD1 or TRBD2 (5 bases each). V shed 1 base and J shed 2 bases, with 10 bases lying between them. The CDR3 is made up of 15 amino acids. The CDR3 is CASSLGGADTDTQYF. The CDR3 DNA is TGTGCCAGCAGTTTAGGAGGGGCGGACACAGATACGCAGTATTTT.

This clonotype was seen at least ten times. This chain connects TRBV27 to TRBJ2-7, with a weak D call TRBD2 (7 bases). CDR3 length: 14 amino acids. Germline loops: CDR1 MNHEY, CDR2 SMNVEV (reference sequence). V was clipped by 8 bases and J by 4 bases, with 18 bases between them. The CDR3 reads CASRAEGGGYEQYF. The CDR3 coding sequence is TGTGCCAGCCGGGCAGAGGGAGGGGGATACGAGCAGTACTTC.

This clonotype was detected ten times or more. The CDR3 bases are TGTGCCAGCAGCTTAAGTGGAAACACCATATATTTT. Residues: CASSLSGNTIYF. The gene calls are TRBV7-9 and TRBJ1-3; D remains ambiguous. Germline V CDR1 and CDR2: SEHNR, FQNEAQ (reference sequence). The CDR3 runs 12 residues. V was pared by 2 bases and J by 3 bases, with 2 bases between.